Listed below are T cell receptor beta chains from one sample, sequenced in a study of T-cell reconstitution after alpha-beta-depleted transplantation in children. One entry per CDR3 protein, called by TCRdb with MiXCR from the PCR reads. In the table there are about 980,000 distinct CDR3 sequences, around 30% of which are singletons. Sequenced material: PBMCs, mostly from graft donor cells, taken 360 days after TCRalphabeta/CD19-depleted stem cell transplant. These receptors originate from a boy in the first two years of life who had a stem cell transplant for SCID, so the T cells may come from the graft donor. Each CDR3 is given with its conserved first and last residue. The order of the fields is V gene, CDR3 length, J gene, D gene, clone size, CDR3 DNA, CDR3 protein. The D gene is left open where the match is weak. Clone size is given for some rows only: seen once, a few or many times, or a class if the clone is expanded.

>TRBV24-1|14|TRBJ1-1|TRBD1|few
TGTGCCACCAGTGACCCCGCAGGGGGCGCGGAAGCTTTCTTT
CATSDPAGGAEAFF
>TRBV12-3/TRBV12-4|13|TRBJ1-1|NA|NA
TGTGCCAGCAGTGAACAGCAGGGGACTGAAGCTTTCTTT
CASSEQQGTEAFF
>TRBV3-1|14|TRBJ2-2|NA|few
TGTGCCAGCAGCCCCCGAGGGGTGTTCGGGGAGCTGTTTTTT
CASSPRGVFGELFF
>TRBV18|12|TRBJ2-7|NA|few
TGTGCCAGCTCACCTTGGGGGAGGGAGCAGTACTTC
CASSPWGREQYF
>TRBV6-5|14|TRBJ1-6|TRBD1|NA
TGTGCCAGCAGTTACTCGTGGACAGGCTCACCCCTCCACTTT
CASSYSWTGSPLHF
>TRBV29-1|14|TRBJ2-3|TRBD2|NA
TGCAGCGTTGAACAACTAGCGGGGACAGATACGCAGTATTTT
CSVEQLAGTDTQYF
>TRBV4-2|18|TRBJ1-1|TRBD1|once
TGTGCCAGCAGCCGAAGTCAGGTTTGGGACAGGGGGATAACTGAAGCTTTCTTT
CASSRSQVWDRGITEAFF
>TRBV7-2|15|TRBJ2-1|NA|few
TGTGCCAGCAGCTTAGTTGGGAAGGGCATAAATGAGCAGTTCTTC
CASSLVGKGINEQFF
>TRBV19|16|TRBJ2-1|TRBD2|few
TGTGCCAGTAGAAGCGGGGGGTCGCCCTTCTACAATGAGCAGTTCTTC
CASRSGGSPFYNEQFF
>TRBV12-3/TRBV12-4|16|TRBJ2-7|NA|few
TGTGCCAGCAGTTTAATCGCGAAATCCAGCTCCTACGAGCAGTACTTC
CASSLIAKSSSYEQYF
>TRBV9|15|TRBJ2-3|NA|many
TGTGCCAGCAGCGTACGGGGAACTAGCACAGATACGCAGTATTTT
CASSVRGTSTDTQYF
>TRBV5-1|19|TRBJ2-4|NA|NA
TGCGCCAGCAGCTTGGAGACAGGCGGCTATCCAATAGCCAAAAACATTCAGTACTTC
CASSLETGGYPIAKNIQYF
>TRBV11-2|14|TRBJ2-3|NA|NA
TGTGCCAGCACCGAAGGGGGAATCCCAGATACGCAGTATTTT
CASTEGGIPDTQYF
>TRBV6-5|13|TRBJ1-1|NA|few
TGTGCCAGCAGTTACGGTAGCAACACTGAAGCTTTCTTT
CASSYGSNTEAFF
>TRBV20-1|13|TRBJ2-3|NA|NA
TGCAGTGCTACTGAGCGGTTTACAGATACGCAGTATTTT
CSATERFTDTQYF
>TRBV20-1|14|TRBJ2-5|NA|many
TGCAGTGCTAGGGTGGAGGGGAGGCAAGAGACCCAGTACTTC
CSARVEGRQETQYF
>TRBV20-1|11|TRBJ2-3|NA|NA
TGCAGTCCCCAGAGCACAGATACGCAGTATTTT
CSPQSTDTQYF
>TRBV7-6|14|TRBJ2-5|NA|NA
TGTGCCAGCAGCCCATACCTCCCCGAGGAGACCCAGTACTTC
CASSPYLPEETQYF
>TRBV28|15|TRBJ1-1|TRBD1|NA
TGTGCCAGCACCAAATCGACAGGGACGGACACTGAAGCTTTCTTT
CASTKSTGTDTEAFF
>TRBV20-1|15|TRBJ2-7|TRBD2|few
TGCAGTGCTAGTTTCAGCGGGGGGCGATTCTACGAGCAGTACTTC
CSASFSGGRFYEQYF
>TRBV9|15|TRBJ2-3|NA|NA
TGTGCCAGCAGCGTAGCGGCGAGTTATGCAGATACGCAGTATTTT
CASSVAASYADTQYF
>TRBV9|14|TRBJ1-2|NA|few
TGTGCCAGCAGCGGGCGGGCAGGGGACTATGGCTACACCTTC
CASSGRAGDYGYTF
>TRBV7-2|14|TRBJ1-2|TRBD1|few
TGTGCCAGCAGCCACGGGACAGGGGGCGATGGCTACACCTTC
CASSHGTGGDGYTF
>TRBV15|11|TRBJ2-1|NA|many
TGTGCCACCAATTGGGGCGATGAGCAGTTCTTC
CATNWGDEQFF
>TRBV29-1|15|TRBJ1-1|NA|few
TGCAGCGTTGTGGGGGCTACTGAGGCAGGAGGGGAAGCTTTCTTT
CSVVGATEAGGEAFF
>TRBV4-3|18|TRBJ2-1|NA|few
TGCGCCAGCAGCCAGCATTGGGGGACTTTTTCCGCCTACAATGAGCAGTTCTTC
CASSQHWGTFSAYNEQFF
>TRBV20-1|14|TRBJ2-2|TRBD2|few
TGCAGTGCTAGACTAGCGGGGGGTCTCGGGGAGCTGTTTTTT
CSARLAGGLGELFF
>TRBV12-3/TRBV12-4|14|TRBJ2-7|NA|few
TGTGCCAGCAGTCTGGGACACTTAGGCTACGAGCAGTACTTC
CASSLGHLGYEQYF
>TRBV3-1|15|TRBJ2-5|TRBD1|many
TGTGCCAGCAGCCAAGGTCCAGGGGGCGTGGAGACCCAGTACTTC
CASSQGPGGVETQYF
>TRBV5-5|13|TRBJ1-5|NA|NA
TGTGCCAGCAGCTTGGCTTGGTCTCAGCCCCAGCATTTT
CASSLAWSQPQHF
>TRBV9|14|TRBJ2-3|NA|NA
TGTGCCAGCAGCGTCGGAGCAGTGGGCGATACGCAGTATTTT
CASSVGAVGDTQYF
>TRBV7-6|19|TRBJ2-2|NA|NA
TGTGCCAGCAGCTTAACGATCTTATACGACGGACTTGGGACCGGGGAGCTGTTTTTT
CASSLTILYDGLGTGELFF
>TRBV28|19|TRBJ2-4|TRBD1|NA
TGTGCCAGCAGTTTACTGGGACAGGCCCCCGTATTTGGCAAAAACATTCAGTACTTC
CASSLLGQAPVFGKNIQYF
>TRBV20-1|13|TRBJ1-1|TRBD1|many
TGCAGTGCTGGAGGACAGGAGAACACTGAAGCTTTCTTT
CSAGGQENTEAFF
>TRBV5-1|15|TRBJ2-2|NA|NA
TGCGCCAGCAGTCTCCCGGGAAGCTACGCCGGGGAGCTGTTTTTT
CASSLPGSYAGELFF
>TRBV30|12|TRBJ1-6|NA|NA
TGTGCCCTGGGACCGGGAAATTCACCCCTCCACTTT
CALGPGNSPLHF
>TRBV6-5|17|TRBJ2-2|TRBD2|few
TGTGCCAGCAGTTACTCGGGGGGACTACTCCCCACCGGGGAGCTGTTTTTT
CASSYSGGLLPTGELFF
>TRBV5-1|15|TRBJ2-1|TRBD2|NA
TGCGCCAGCAGCTGGACTAGCGGGGTAGGCAATGAGCAGTTCTTC
CASSWTSGVGNEQFF
>TRBV7-3|22|TRBJ2-1|TRBD2|NA
TGTGCCAGCAGCTTACGTACGCGAGTACTAGCGGGGTGTGCCCCTTCCTACAATGAGCAGTTCTTC
CASSLRTRVLAGCAPSYNEQFF
>TRBV2|13|TRBJ2-3|NA|few
TGTGCCAGCGGTGGAGGGCCTAGGGGCCCGCAGTATTTT
CASGGGPRGPQYF